The clone carrying this TCR beta chain appeared a few times. Trimming pared 3 bases from V and 1 base from J, leaving 9 bases between. CDR1 and CDR2 (germline): SGHRS, YFSETQ. The CDR3 extends over 14 amino acids. The data were taken from a study of patients and donors after allogeneic stem cell transplantation. TCRdb recomputed calls from the RT-PCR reads with MiXCR, one row per CDR3 protein. The table lists approximately 410,000 distinct CDR3 sequences, 16% of them singletons, with around 6.8% in the top ten. The sequencing sample was made of blood, either unsorted or a sorted T cell fraction (not recorded which). The rearrangement uses TRBV5-1 and TRBJ2-3; D uncertain. The clonotype originates from a human donor who was either an allogeneic HSCT recipient or a stem cell or donor lymphocyte infusion donor (not recorded which). It is not recorded whose cells these are; they may come from a transplant donor. The CDR3 sequence is CASSYRVRTDTQYF. CDR3 DNA sequence: TGCGCCAGCAGCTACAGAGTTCGCACAGATACGCAGTATTTT.